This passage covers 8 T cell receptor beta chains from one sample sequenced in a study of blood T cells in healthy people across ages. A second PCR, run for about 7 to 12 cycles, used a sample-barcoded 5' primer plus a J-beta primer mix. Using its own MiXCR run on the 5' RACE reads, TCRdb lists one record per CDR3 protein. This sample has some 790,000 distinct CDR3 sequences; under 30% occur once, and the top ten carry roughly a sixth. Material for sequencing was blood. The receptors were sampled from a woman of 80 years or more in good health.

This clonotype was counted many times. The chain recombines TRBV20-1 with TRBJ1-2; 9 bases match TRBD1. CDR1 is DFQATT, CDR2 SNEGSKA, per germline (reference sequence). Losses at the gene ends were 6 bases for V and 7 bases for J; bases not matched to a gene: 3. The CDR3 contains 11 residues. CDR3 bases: TGCAGTGCCAACAGGGGGCTTGGCTACACCTTC. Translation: CSANRGLGYTF.

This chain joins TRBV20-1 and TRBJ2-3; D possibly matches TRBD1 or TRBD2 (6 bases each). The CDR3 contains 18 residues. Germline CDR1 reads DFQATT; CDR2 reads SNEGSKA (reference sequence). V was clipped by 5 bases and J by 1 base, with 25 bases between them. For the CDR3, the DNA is TGCAGTGCTGGAGGGCCCGGTAAGAGGACAGCGGGCACAGATACGCAGTATTTT. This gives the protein CSAGGPGKRTAGTDTQYF.

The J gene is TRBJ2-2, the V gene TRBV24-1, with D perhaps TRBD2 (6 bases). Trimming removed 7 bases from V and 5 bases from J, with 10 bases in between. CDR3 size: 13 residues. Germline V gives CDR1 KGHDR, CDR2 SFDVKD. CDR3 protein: CATRAGGTGELFF. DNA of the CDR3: TGTGCCACCAGGGCTGGGGGGACCGGGGAGCTGTTTTTT.

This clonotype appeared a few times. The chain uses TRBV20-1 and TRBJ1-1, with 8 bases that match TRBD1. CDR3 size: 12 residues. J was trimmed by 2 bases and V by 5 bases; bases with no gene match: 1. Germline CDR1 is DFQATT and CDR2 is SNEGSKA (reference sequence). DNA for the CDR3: TGCAGTGCTCCAGGGGGCAACACTGAAGCTTTCTTT. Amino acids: CSAPGGNTEAFF.

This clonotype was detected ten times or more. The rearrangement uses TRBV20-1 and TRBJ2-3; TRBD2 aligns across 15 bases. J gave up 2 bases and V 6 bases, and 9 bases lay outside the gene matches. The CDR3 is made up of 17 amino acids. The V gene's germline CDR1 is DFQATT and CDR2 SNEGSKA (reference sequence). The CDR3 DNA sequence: TGCAGTGCCTGGACTAGCGGGGGGGCTGGATTCACAGATACGCAGTATTTT. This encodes CSAWTSGGAGFTDTQYF.

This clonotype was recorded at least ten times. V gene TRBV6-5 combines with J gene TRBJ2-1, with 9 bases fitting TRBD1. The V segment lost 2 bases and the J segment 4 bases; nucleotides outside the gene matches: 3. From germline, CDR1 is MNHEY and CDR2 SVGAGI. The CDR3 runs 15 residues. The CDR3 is CASSYRGQGYNEQFF. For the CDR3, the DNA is TGTGCCAGCAGTTACAGGGGACAGGGTTACAATGAGCAGTTCTTC.

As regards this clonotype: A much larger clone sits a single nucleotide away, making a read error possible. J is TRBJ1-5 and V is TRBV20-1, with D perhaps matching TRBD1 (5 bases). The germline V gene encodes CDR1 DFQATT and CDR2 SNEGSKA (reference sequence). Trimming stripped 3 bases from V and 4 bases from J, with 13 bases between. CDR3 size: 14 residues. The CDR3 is CSARGFQGNQPQHF. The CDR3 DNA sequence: TGCAGTGCTAGGGGTTTCCAGGGAAATCAGCCCCAGCATTTT.

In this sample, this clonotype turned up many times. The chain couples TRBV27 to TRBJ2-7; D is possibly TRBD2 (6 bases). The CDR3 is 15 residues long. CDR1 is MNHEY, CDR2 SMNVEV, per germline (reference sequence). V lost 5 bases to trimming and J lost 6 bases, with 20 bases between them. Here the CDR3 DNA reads TGTGCCAGCAGTCCTACTTCGGGGGTGCCAGGCGAGCAGTACTTC. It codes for CASSPTSGVPGEQYF.